The 20 T cell receptor beta chains listed next were all sequenced from one sample in a study of blood T cell repertoires in COVID-19. Clones were sequenced by immunoSEQ multiplex PCR, and TCRdb holds only the in-frame ones, with some missing. The table lists 200,000 to 250,000 clones, roughly 90% of them singletons, with about 0.8% in the top ten. The sequencing input was peripheral blood. The receptors originated from a man aged 55 to 70 with COVID-19, enrolled during active disease.

V gene TRBV6-6 combines with J gene TRBJ1-2; 8 nucleotides line up with TRBD1. V lost 5 bases, J lost 0 bases, and 8 bases stayed unmatched. This CDR3 comprises 16 residues. Germline loops: CDR1 MNHNY, CDR2 SVGAGI (reference sequence). CDR3 sequence (DNA): TGTGCCAGCAGTCAGGACAGGGTTACTACTAACTATGGCTACACCTTC. Its protein is CASSQDRVTTNYGYTF.

The rearrangement joins TRBV5-5 to TRBJ1-1; D is undetermined. V lost 4 bases, J lost 0 bases, and 13 bases lay in between. The CDR3 consists of 15 residues. Germline V gene lookup returns CDR1 SGHKS and CDR2 YYEKEE (reference sequence). The chain's CDR3 is CASSTQIQMNTEAFF. CDR3 nucleotide sequence: TGTGCCAGCAGCACCCAGATACAAATGAACACTGAAGCTTTCTTT.

V gene TRBV9 combines with J gene TRBJ2-7; 13 nucleotides match TRBD2. Germline V gene lookup returns CDR1 SGDLS and CDR2 YYNGEE. V lost 4 bases to trimming and J lost 7 bases; unmatched junction nucleotides: 14. The CDR3 has 17 residues. The DNA of the CDR3 is TGTGCCAGCAGCCCCCGGGGGACTAGCGGGGTCTTAGGAGAGCAGTACTTC. Its translation is CASSPRGTSGVLGEQYF.

The genes are TRBV3-1 (or the pseudogene TRBV3-2) and TRBJ2-7; D possibly corresponds to TRBD1 (5 bases). Germline V gene lookup returns CDR1 LGHDT and CDR2 YNNKEL (reference sequence). The CDR3 sequence is 18 residues long. V dropped 0 bases and J dropped 4 bases, with 22 bases sitting between them. In DNA form, the CDR3 reads TGTGCCAGCAGCCAAGATAAGACAGTGAGGAGTCGGCGGTACGAGCAGTACTTC. This encodes CASSQDKTVRSRRYEQYF.

The chain recombines TRBV1 with TRBJ1-4; TRBD1, as called in the table, went unchecked against the DNA. TRBV1 is given as a pseudogene. The CDR3 extends over 16 amino acids. This chain's CDR3 is CTSSQYRDIIDEKLFF. CDR3 coding DNA: TGCACCAGCAGCCAATACCGGGACATTATAGATGAAAAACTGTTTTTT.

The rearrangement links TRBV18 to TRBJ1-1; 8 nucleotides agree with TRBD1. This CDR3 comprises 15 residues. The V and J ends lost 2 bases and 1 base, in that order; junction bases with no gene match: 3. Germline V gene lookup returns CDR1 KGHSH and CDR2 LQKENI. The CDR3 DNA follows: TGTGCCAGCTCACCAAGGGGACAGGCGAACACTGAAGCTTTCTTT. Protein sequence: CASSPRGQANTEAFF. Filled out from reference TRBV18 and TRBJ1-1, the complete variable domain reads NAGVMQNPRHLVRRRGQEARLRCSPMKGHSHVYWYRQLPEEGLKFMVYLQKENIIDESGMPKERFSAEFPKEGPSILRIQQVVRGDSAAYFCASSPRGQANTEAFFGQGTRLTVV.

With respect to this clone: The identical CDR3 is also encoded by other nucleotide sequences in the sample. V is TRBV7-9 and J is TRBJ1-1; D is possibly TRBD1 (6 bases). Per germline, CDR1 SEHNR and CDR2 FQNEAQ (reference sequence). The CDR3 has 13 residues. The V and J ends lost 5 bases and 4 bases respectively, with 11 bases between them. CDR3 bases: TGTGCCAGCAGCCCCCTAGGGGGCACTGAAGCTTTCTTT. This codes for CASSPLGGTEAFF.

V is TRBV30 and J is TRBJ2-1, with a possible D match to TRBD2 (6 bases). V was trimmed by 3 bases and J by 7 bases, leaving 13 bases between them. CDR1 is GTSNPN and CDR2 is SVGIG in the germline V gene (reference sequence). This CDR3 is built from 13 residues. This chain's CDR3 is CAWSVFLANEQFF. DNA of the CDR3: TGTGCCTGGAGCGTATTTCTAGCGAATGAGCAGTTCTTC.

The chain carries TRBV5-4 and TRBJ2-3, with a weak D call TRBD1 (5 bases). The CDR3 totals 15 residues. V was clipped by 0 bases and J by 0 bases, with 8 bases between them. Germline V gene lookup returns CDR1 SGHNT and CDR2 YYREEE (reference sequence). The CDR3: CASSLGGGSTDTQYF. CDR3 nucleotide sequence: TGTGCCAGCAGCTTGGGGGGCGGCAGCACAGATACGCAGTATTTT.

The chain carries TRBV4-2 and TRBJ1-5; D gene ambiguous. The V end was cut by 6 bases, the J end by 0 bases, with 12 bases between. The CDR3 contains 15 residues. Germline loops: CDR1 LGHNA, CDR2 YNFKEQ. Here the CDR3 DNA reads TGTGCCAGCAGTCAGATTACGGGTAGCAATCAGCCCCAGCATTTT. As protein: CASSQITGSNQPQHF.

The V gene is TRBV7-2, the J gene TRBJ1-1; TRBD1 agrees at 7 bases. With V trimmed by 4 bases and J by 0 bases, 2 bases remained unmatched. The CDR3 has 14 residues. The germline V gene encodes CDR1 SGHTA and CDR2 FQGNSA. CDR3 in DNA: TGTGCCAGCAGCTGGGACAGTTTGAACACTGAAGCTTTCTTT. This sequence encodes CASSWDSLNTEAFF.

The chain employs TRBV7-9 and TRBJ1-4; 7 bases agree with TRBD1. The germline CDR1 and CDR2 sequences are SEHNR and FQNEAQ (reference sequence). V trimming: 1 base; J trimming: 13 bases; junction bases outside the gene matches: 9. The CDR3 has 14 residues. CDR3 DNA sequence: TGTGCCAGCAGCTTAGGGAAATTGAGGGACAGACTGTTTTTT. The encoded protein is CASSLGKLRDRLFF. Full variable domain (missing parts from reference TRBV7-9 and TRBJ1-4): DTGVSQNPRHKITKRGQNVTFRCDPISEHNRLYWYRQTLGQGPEFLTYFQNEAQLEKSRLLSDRFSAERPKGSFSTLEIQRTEQGDSAMYLCASSLGKLRDRLFFGSGTQLSVL.

The chain links TRBV7-9 to TRBJ1-1; tentatively, D is TRBD1 (6 bases). V was cut by 5 bases and J by 11 bases, with 15 bases left in between. This CDR3 region has 12 residues. CDR1 is SEHNR and CDR2 is FQNEAQ in the germline V gene (reference sequence). CDR3 DNA sequence: TGTGCCAGCAGCCCCGGGACATTTGGGGCTTTCTTT. Protein product: CASSPGTFGAFF.

The gene calls are TRBV19 and TRBJ1-1; 12 nucleotides line up with TRBD1. Germline V gene lookup returns CDR1 LNHDA and CDR2 SQIVND (reference sequence). V trimming: 7 bases; J trimming: 6 bases; junction bases outside the gene matches: 3. This CDR3 spans 13 amino acids. In DNA form, the CDR3 reads TGTGCCAGTATGGGACAGGGGGCTTCTGAAGCTTTCTTT. Protein product: CASMGQGASEAFF. The full variable domain, in which reference TRBV19 and TRBJ1-1 provide the parts outside the CDR3, is DGGITQSPKYLFRKEGQNVTLSCEQNLNHDAMYWYRQDPGQGLRLIYYSQIVNDFQKGDIAEGYSVSREKKESFPLTVTSAQKNPTAFYLCASMGQGASEAFFGQGTRLTVV.

The genes are TRBV19 and TRBJ1-5; 11 bases line up with TRBD1. The trim removed 4 bases at V and 5 bases at J, leaving 7 bases unmatched. CDR3 length equals 16 residues. CDR1 and CDR2 from the germline V gene are LNHDA and SQIVND (reference sequence). The CDR3 protein is CASSTRTGGRDQPQHF. The CDR3 region has the DNA TGTGCCAGTAGTACAAGGACAGGGGGCCGGGATCAGCCCCAGCATTTT.

The rearrangement joins TRBV6-5 to TRBJ1-1, with 7 nucleotides matching TRBD1. V lost 2 bases and J lost 0; bases outside the gene matches: 6. Germline CDR1 MNHEY, CDR2 SVGAGI. The CDR3 contains 16 residues. CDR3 region: CASSYDRASMNTEAFF. Written as DNA, the CDR3 is TGTGCCAGCAGTTACGACAGGGCTTCGATGAACACTGAAGCTTTCTTT.

The rearrangement links TRBV5-4 to TRBJ2-7; D gene ambiguous. The CDR3 is 14 residues long. CDR1 SGHNT and CDR2 YYREEE come from the germline V gene (reference sequence). The V end was cut by 2 bases, the J end by 0 bases, with 9 bases between. CDR3 coding DNA: TGTGCCAGCAGCTTTGGCTGGGCCTCCTACGAGCAGTACTTC. This sequence encodes CASSFGWASYEQYF.

CDR3 coding DNA: TGTGCCAGCTCACCGTCGGTAATATTGAGAAACGAGCAGTACTTC. Its translation: CASSPSVILRNEQYF. The genes are TRBV18 and TRBJ2-7; D unclear. The CDR3 consists of 15 residues. The germline V and J ends were trimmed by 3 bases and 5 bases, with 17 bases remaining between them. In germline, CDR1 is KGHSH, CDR2 LQKENI.

The CDR3 nucleotides are TGTGCCAGCAGCACCCTGACAGGGAACACTGAAGCTTTCTTT. Translating gives CASSTLTGNTEAFF. V is TRBV9 and J is TRBJ1-1; D may be TRBD1 (6 bases). CDR1 is SGDLS, CDR2 YYNGEE, per germline. V lost 4 bases and J 1 base, leaving 11 bases between the germline ends. This CDR3 spans 14 amino acids.

This clone was seen a few times. CDR3 nucleotides: TGTGCCAGCAGTTCCGGGACAGGGGGCGCGGTGGGAGGCTACACCTTC. This sequence encodes CASSSGTGGAVGGYTF. The chain links TRBV25-1 to TRBJ1-2, with TRBD1 identical over 12 bases. CDR1 is MGHDK, CDR2 SYGVNS, per germline. This CDR3 is 16 amino acids long. The J segment lost 8 bases and the V segment lost 5 bases, leaving 12 bases of the junction unmatched.